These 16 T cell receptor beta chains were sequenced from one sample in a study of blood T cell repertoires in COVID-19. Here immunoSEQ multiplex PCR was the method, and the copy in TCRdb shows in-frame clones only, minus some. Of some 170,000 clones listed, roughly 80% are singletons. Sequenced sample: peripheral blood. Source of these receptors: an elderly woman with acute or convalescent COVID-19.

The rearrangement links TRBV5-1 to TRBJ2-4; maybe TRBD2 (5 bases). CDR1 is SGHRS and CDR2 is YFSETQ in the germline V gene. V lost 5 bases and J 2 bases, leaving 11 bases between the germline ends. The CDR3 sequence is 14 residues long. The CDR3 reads CASSLTGTKNIQYF. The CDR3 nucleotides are TGCGCCAGCAGTTTAACGGGGACCAAAAACATTCAGTACTTC.

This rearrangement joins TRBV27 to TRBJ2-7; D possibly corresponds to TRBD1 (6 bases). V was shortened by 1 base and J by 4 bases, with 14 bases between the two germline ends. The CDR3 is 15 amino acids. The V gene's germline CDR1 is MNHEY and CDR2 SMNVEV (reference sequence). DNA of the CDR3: TGTGCCAGCAGTTTATATGGGGGCATCATGTACGAGCAGTACTTC. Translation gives CASSLYGGIMYEQYF.

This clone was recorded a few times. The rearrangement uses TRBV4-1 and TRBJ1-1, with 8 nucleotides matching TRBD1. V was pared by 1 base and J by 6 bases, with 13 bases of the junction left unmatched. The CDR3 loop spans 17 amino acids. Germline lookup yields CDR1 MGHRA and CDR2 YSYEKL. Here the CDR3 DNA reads TGCGCCAGCAGCCAAGGCGCCAGGGGGCATCGGAGCTCTGAAGCTTTCTTT. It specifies CASSQGARGHRSSEAFF.

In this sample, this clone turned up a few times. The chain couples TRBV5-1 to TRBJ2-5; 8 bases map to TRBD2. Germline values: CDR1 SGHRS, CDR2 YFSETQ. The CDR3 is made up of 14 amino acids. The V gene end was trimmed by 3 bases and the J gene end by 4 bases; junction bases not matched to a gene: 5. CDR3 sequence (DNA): TGCGCCAGCAGCTGGAGCGGGAGACTAGAGACCCAGTACTTC. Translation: CASSWSGRLETQYF.

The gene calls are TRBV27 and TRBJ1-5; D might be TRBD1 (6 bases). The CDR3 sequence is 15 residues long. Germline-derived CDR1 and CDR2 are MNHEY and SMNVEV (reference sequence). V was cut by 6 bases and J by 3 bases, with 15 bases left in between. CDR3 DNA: TGTGCCAGCAGACCTCGACAGGTTCACAATCAGCCCCAGCATTTT. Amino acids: CASRPRQVHNQPQHF.

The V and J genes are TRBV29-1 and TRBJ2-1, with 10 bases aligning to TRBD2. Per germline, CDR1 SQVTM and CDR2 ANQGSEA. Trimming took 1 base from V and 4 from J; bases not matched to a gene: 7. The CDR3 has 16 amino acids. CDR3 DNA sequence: TGCAGCGTTGAAGTTTCCCCTAGCGGGAGTTACAATGAGCAGTTCTTC. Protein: CSVEVSPSGSYNEQFF.

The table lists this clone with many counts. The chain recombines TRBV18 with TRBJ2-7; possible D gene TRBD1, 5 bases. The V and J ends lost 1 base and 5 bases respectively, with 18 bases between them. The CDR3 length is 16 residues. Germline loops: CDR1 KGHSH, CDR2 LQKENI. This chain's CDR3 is CASSPLTESGFHEQYF. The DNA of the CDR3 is TGTGCCAGCTCACCACTCACTGAGTCAGGGTTCCACGAGCAGTACTTC.

The CDR3 DNA follows: TGCAGCGTCACAGGAAACACTGAAGCTTTCTTT. Translating gives CSVTGNTEAFF. The rearrangement uses TRBV29-1 and TRBJ1-1; D may be TRBD1 (5 bases). The germline V gene has CDR1 SQVTM and CDR2 ANQGSEA. The CDR3 spans 11 residues. Trimming took off 6 bases at V and 2 bases at J, with 7 bases between the two ends. Filled out from reference TRBV29-1 and TRBJ1-1, the complete variable domain reads SAVISQKPSRDICQRGTSLTIQCQVDSQVTMMFWYRQQPGQSLTLIATANQGSEATYESGFVIDKFPISRPNLTFSTLTVSNMSPEDSSIYLCSVTGNTEAFFGQGTRLTVV.

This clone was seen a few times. The CDR3 region has the DNA TGTGCCATAAAGGGTGGTGCGGCAGGGGCTAGGAATGAGCAGTTCTTC. It specifies CAIKGGAAGARNEQFF. The rearrangement joins TRBV10-3 to TRBJ2-1, with D maybe TRBD1 (6 bases). This CDR3 region has 16 residues. Germline CDR1 is ENHRY and CDR2 is SYGVKD. V was pared by 9 bases and J by 7 bases, with 25 bases between.

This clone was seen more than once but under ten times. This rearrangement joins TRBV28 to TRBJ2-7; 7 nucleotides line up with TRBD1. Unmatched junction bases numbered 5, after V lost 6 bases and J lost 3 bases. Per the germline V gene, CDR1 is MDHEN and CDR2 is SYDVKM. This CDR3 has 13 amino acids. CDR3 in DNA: TGTGCCAGCAGAGACAGGGCCCTCTACGAGCAGTACTTC. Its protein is CASRDRALYEQYF. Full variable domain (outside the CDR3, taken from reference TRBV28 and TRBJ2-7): DVKVTQSSRYLVKRTGEKVFLECVQDMDHENMFWYRQDPGLGLRLIYFSYDVKMKEKGDIPEGYSVSREKKERFSLILESASTNQTSMYLCASRDRALYEQYFGPGTRLTVT.

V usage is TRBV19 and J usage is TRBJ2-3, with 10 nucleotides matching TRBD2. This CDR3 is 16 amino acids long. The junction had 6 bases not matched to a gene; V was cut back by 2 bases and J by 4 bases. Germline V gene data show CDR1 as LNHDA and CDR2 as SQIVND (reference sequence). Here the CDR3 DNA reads TGTGCCAGTAGTATACGAGCTAGCGGGGGCGCAGATACGCAGTATTTT. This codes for CASSIRASGGADTQYF.

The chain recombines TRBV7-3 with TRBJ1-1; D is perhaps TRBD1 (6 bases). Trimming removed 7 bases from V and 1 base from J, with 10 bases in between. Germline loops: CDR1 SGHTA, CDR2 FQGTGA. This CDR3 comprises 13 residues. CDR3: CASKGHPNTEAFF. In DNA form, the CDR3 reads TGTGCCAGCAAGGGACACCCGAACACTGAAGCTTTCTTT.

The CDR3 spells CASSFRDRDGYTF. The CDR3 region has the DNA TGTGCCAGCAGTTTCCGGGACAGGGACGGCTACACCTTC. The chain carries TRBV12-3 or TRBV12-4 and TRBJ1-2; 9 bases fit TRBD1. CDR3 length: 13 residues. Trimming took 3 bases from V and 8 from J; bases not matched to a gene: 4.

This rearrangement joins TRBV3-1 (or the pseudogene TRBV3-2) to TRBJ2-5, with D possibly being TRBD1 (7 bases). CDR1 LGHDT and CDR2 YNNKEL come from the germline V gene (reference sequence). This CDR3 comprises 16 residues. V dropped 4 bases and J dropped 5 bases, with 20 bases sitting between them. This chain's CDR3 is CASSLQGGGRGETQYF. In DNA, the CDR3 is TGTGCCAGCAGCCTTCAAGGAGGGGGCCGGGGGGAGACCCAGTACTTC.

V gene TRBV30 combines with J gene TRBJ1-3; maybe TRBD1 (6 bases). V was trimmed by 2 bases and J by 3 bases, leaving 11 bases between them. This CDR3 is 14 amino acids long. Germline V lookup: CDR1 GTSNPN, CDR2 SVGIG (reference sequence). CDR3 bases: TGTGCCTGGAGTCAAAACAGGGTTGGAAACACCATATATTTT. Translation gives CAWSQNRVGNTIYF.

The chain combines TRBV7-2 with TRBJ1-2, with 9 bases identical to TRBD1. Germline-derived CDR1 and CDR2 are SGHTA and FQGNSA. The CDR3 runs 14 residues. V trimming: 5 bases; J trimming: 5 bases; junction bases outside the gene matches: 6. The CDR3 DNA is TGTGCCAGCAGCACGGGGACAGGGCCTTATGGCTACACCTTC. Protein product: CASSTGTGPYGYTF.